Described below is a single TCR beta chain sequence and its context. What it binds is not known. Here immunoSEQ multiplex PCR was the method, and the copy in TCRdb shows in-frame clones only, minus some. The table records over 6,500 clones, around 73% of them present only once. The sample is drawn from a study of OX40 agonist ivuxolimab in advanced cancers. At the level of the study: Dose-escalation subjects each had hepatocellular carcinoma, melanoma, renal cell or head and neck cancer.

Regarding the study as a whole: Doses of 0.1 to 3.0 mg/kg were accompanied by clonal expansion of CD4+ and CD8+ blood T cells by week 6.

CDR3 size: 15 residues. The sequence was obtained from an adult with an advanced solid tumor such as melanoma, head and neck, liver or kidney cancer. The sample was CD4+ or CD8+ T cells sorted from blood, taken in a trial of the OX40 agonist ivuxolimab. The rearrangement links TRBV21-1 to TRBJ2-5; TRBD1 is the table's D call, not checked against the DNA. TRBV21-1 is shown as a pseudogene. CDR3 residues: CASSKAQVSQETQYF. The CDR3 DNA is TGTGCCAGCAGCAAAGCACAGGTTAGCCAAGAGACCCAGTACTTC.